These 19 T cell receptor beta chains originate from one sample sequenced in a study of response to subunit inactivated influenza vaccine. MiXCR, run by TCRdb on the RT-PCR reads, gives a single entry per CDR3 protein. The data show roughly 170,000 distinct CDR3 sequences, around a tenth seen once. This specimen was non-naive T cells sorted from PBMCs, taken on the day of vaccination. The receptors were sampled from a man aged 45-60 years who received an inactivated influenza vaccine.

This CDR3 reads CATSDLTGTEAFF. As DNA, the CDR3 is TGTGCCACCAGTGATTTGACAGGGACTGAAGCTTTCTTT. This rearrangement joins TRBV24-1 to TRBJ1-1; tentatively, D is TRBD1 (6 bases). This CDR3 has 13 amino acids. Germline lookup yields CDR1 KGHDR and CDR2 SFDVKD. V shed 0 bases and J shed 5 bases, with 6 bases lying between them.

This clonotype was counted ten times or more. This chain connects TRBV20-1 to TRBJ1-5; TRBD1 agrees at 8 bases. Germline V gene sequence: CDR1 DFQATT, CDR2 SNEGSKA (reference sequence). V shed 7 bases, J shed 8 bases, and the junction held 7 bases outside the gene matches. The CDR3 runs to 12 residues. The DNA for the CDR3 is TGCAGTGTGGGACAGGCCTTGGAGCCCCAGCATTTT. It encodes CSVGQALEPQHF.

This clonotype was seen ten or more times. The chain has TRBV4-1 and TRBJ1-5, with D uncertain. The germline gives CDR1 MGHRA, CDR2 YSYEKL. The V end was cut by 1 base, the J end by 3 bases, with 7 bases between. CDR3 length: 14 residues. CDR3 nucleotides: TGCGCCAGCAGCCAAGTAGACACCAATCAGCCCCAGCATTTT. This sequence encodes CASSQVDTNQPQHF.

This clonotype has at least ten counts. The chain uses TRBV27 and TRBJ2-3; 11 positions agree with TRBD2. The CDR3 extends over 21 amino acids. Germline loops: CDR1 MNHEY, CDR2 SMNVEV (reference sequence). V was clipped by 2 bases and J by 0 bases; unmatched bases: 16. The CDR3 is CASSLIGISGGALRSTDTQYF. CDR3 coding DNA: TGTGCCAGCAGTTTAATTGGAATTAGCGGGGGGGCGTTACGGAGCACAGATACGCAGTATTTT.

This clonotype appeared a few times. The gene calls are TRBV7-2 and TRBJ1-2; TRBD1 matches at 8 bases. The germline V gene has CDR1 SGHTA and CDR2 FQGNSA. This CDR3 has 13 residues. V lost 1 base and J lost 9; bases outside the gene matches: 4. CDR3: CASSLVQGGSYTF. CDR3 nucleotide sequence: TGTGCCAGCAGCTTAGTACAGGGGGGGAGCTACACCTTC.

The CDR3 bases are TGCAGTGCTAGAGTCGCAGGTCGGAATGGCTACACCTTC. It codes for CSARVAGRNGYTF. The V and J genes are TRBV20-1 and TRBJ1-2; D gene uncertain. There are 13 residues in the CDR3. Germline CDR1 reads DFQATT; CDR2 reads SNEGSKA (reference sequence). V gave up 1 base and J gave up 6 bases, with 12 bases separating them.

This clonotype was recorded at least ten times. The CDR3 DNA follows: TGCGCCAGCAGCTCGGGACAGGGAGTAGATGAGCAGTTCTTC. Its translation is CASSSGQGVDEQFF. The rearrangement links TRBV5-1 to TRBJ2-1; 9 bases are shared with TRBD1. CDR1 and CDR2 (germline): SGHRS, YFSETQ. The CDR3 runs to 14 residues. V dropped 3 bases and J dropped 8; count of bases not matched to a gene: 6.

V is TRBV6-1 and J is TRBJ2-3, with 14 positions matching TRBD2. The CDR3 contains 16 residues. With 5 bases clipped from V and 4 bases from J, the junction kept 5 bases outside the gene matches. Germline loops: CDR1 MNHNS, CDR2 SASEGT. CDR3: CASSRGLAGVADTQYF. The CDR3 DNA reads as TGTGCCAGCAGTAGGGGACTAGCGGGAGTTGCAGATACGCAGTATTTT.

In DNA, the CDR3 is TGCGCCAGCAGCCAAGATCTGGCGGGGGGCCGGGGGACCCAGTACTTC. It codes for CASSQDLAGGRGTQYF. The chain combines TRBV4-3 with TRBJ2-5; TRBD2 agrees at 8 bases. The ends lost 0 bases at V and 7 bases at J; junction bases unmatched: 10. This CDR3 comprises 16 residues. Germline V CDR1 and CDR2: LGHNA, YSLEER.

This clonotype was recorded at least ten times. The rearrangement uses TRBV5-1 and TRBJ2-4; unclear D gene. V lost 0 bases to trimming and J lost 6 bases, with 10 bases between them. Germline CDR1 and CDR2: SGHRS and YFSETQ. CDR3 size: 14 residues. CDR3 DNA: TGCGCCAGCAGCTTGGAGGGCGCGATAAACATTCAGTACTTC. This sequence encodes CASSLEGAINIQYF.

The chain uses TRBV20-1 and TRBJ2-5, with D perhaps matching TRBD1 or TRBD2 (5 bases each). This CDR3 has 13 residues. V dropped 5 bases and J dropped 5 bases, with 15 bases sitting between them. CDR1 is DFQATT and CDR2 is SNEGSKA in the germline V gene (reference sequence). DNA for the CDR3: TGCAGTGCTTCGAGAGAGGGGATCGAGACCCAGTACTTC. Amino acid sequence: CSASREGIETQYF.

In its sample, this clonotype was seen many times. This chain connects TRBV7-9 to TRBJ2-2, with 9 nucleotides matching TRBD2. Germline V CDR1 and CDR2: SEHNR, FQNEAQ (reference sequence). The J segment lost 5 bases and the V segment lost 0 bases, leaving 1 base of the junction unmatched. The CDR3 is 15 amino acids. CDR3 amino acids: CASSLASGRTGELFF. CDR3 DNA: TGTGCCAGCAGCTTAGCCAGCGGGAGGACCGGGGAGCTGTTTTTT.

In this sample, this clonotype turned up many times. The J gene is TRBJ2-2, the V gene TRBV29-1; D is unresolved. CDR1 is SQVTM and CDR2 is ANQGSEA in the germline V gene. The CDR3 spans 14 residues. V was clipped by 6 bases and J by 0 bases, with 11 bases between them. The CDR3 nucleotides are TGCAGCGTCCTAAAGGGCGCGAACACCGGGGAGCTGTTTTTT. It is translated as CSVLKGANTGELFF.

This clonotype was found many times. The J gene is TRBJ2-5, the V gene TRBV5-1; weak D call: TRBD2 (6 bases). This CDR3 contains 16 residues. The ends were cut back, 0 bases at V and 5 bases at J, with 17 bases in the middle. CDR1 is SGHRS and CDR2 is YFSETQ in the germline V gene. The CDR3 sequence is CASSLANQGGRETQYF. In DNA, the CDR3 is TGCGCCAGCAGCTTGGCCAACCAGGGAGGTCGGGAGACCCAGTACTTC.

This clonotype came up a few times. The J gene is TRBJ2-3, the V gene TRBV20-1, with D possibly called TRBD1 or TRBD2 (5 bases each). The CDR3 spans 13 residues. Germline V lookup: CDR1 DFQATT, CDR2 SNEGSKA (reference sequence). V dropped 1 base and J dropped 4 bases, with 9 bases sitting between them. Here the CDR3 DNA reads TGCAGTGCTAGAGTGGGGACGGCAGATACGCAGTATTTT. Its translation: CSARVGTADTQYF.

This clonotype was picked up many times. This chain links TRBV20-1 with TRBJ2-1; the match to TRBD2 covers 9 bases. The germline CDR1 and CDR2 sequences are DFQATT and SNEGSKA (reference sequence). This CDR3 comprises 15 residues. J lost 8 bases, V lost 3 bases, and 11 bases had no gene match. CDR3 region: CSASFSASGNDEQFF. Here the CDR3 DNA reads TGCAGTGCTAGTTTTAGCGCTAGCGGGAATGATGAGCAGTTCTTC.

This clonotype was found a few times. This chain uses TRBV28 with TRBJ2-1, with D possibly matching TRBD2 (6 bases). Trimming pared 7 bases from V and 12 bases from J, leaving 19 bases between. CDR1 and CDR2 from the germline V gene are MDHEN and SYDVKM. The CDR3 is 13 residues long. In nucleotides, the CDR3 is TGTGCCAGCACCGAGATCACCGGGACTCGGCAGTTCTTC. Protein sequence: CASTEITGTRQFF.

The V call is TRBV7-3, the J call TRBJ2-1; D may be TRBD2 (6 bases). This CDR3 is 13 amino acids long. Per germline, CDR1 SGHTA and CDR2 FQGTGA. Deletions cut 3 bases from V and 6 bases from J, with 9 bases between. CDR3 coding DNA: TGTGCCAGCAGCTTGGGGACTTCCAATGAGCAGTTCTTC. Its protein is CASSLGTSNEQFF.

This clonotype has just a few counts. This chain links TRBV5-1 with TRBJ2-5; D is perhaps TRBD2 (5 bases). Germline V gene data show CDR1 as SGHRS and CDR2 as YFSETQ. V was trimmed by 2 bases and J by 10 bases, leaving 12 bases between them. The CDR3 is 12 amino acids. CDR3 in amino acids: CASSLDRENQYF. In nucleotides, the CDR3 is TGCGCCAGCAGCTTAGACCGGGAAAACCAGTACTTC.